Presented here are 9 T cell receptor beta chains from one specimen sequenced in a study of regulatory T cells in long-lasting Graves disease. Arm-PCR with iRepertoire HTBI primers amplified the CDR3 regions for these TCR beta libraries. One entry per CDR3 protein results from TCRdb running MiXCR on the multiplex PCR reads. This table has roughly 420,000 distinct CDR3 sequences, roughly 17% appearing once. Time point denoted: newly diagnosed GD, antithyroid drugs for less than 3 months. Preparation of the TCR library used RNA extracted from PBMCs. The data were also submitted as part of a second study, on T cells in Graves' hyperthyroidism and ophthalmopathy.

Sequenced here: peripheral blood mononuclear cells (PBMCs), sampled at new diagnosis, from a patient treated with antithyroid drugs. These TCRs come from a woman aged 25 to 39 with Graves disease.

At least ten counts were recorded for this clonotype. The chain joins TRBV3-1 to TRBJ1-1; D unclear. Trimming took 1 base from V and 2 from J, leaving 2 bases between them. This CDR3 has 12 residues. In germline, CDR1 is LGHDT, CDR2 YNNKEL (reference sequence). CDR3 nucleotides: TGTGCCAGCAGCCAAGGAAACACTGAAGCTTTCTTT. It specifies CASSQGNTEAFF.

This clonotype was picked up a small number of times. The chain is built from TRBV30 and TRBJ1-2; TRBD1 matches at 11 bases. CDR1 and CDR2 from the germline V gene are GTSNPN and SVGIG (reference sequence). CDR3 length equals 17 residues. The trim removed 1 base at V and 2 bases at J, leaving 9 bases unmatched. The chain's CDR3 is CAWSGGTGGRGNYGYTF. Here the CDR3 DNA reads TGTGCCTGGAGTGGAGGGACAGGGGGAAGGGGAAACTATGGCTACACCTTC.

This clonotype has at least ten counts. CDR3 sequence: CASSQGTGGAGYEQYF. The CDR3 bases are TGTGCCAGCAGTCAAGGGACAGGGGGCGCGGGGTACGAGCAGTACTTC. V is TRBV28 and J is TRBJ2-7, with 12 bases that match TRBD1. V gave up 5 bases and J gave up 4 bases; unmatched junction bases: 9. The CDR3 has 16 residues. Germline loops: CDR1 MDHEN, CDR2 SYDVKM.

The chain uses TRBV19 and TRBJ2-3, with 7 bases identical to TRBD2. The CDR3 is 18 residues long. Germline values: CDR1 LNHDA, CDR2 SQIVND (reference sequence). Germline trimming cut 3 bases from V and 0 bases from J; bases unmatched to any gene: 12. The CDR3 loop is CASSMAGEALLSTDTQYF. CDR3 DNA sequence: TGTGCCAGTAGTATGGCGGGAGAGGCCCTCCTTAGCACAGATACGCAGTATTTT.

The rearrangement links TRBV19 to TRBJ2-7; TRBD2 agrees at 7 bases. Germline lookup yields CDR1 LNHDA and CDR2 SQIVND (reference sequence). Trimming took 8 bases from V and 2 from J; bases not matched to a gene: 12. The CDR3 consists of 15 residues. CDR3 sequence: CASGLGGTATYEQYF. The CDR3 nucleotides read TGTGCCAGTGGATTGGGGGGGACTGCTACCTACGAGCAGTACTTC.

The rearrangement links TRBV6-9 to TRBJ2-7; 9 bases fit TRBD2. The J segment lost 5 bases and the V segment lost 3 bases, leaving 5 bases of the junction unmatched. The germline CDR1 and CDR2 sequences are MNHGY and SVAAGI. The CDR3 has 14 amino acids. The CDR3 is CASSYEREVNEQYF. The CDR3 DNA reads as TGTGCCAGCAGTTACGAGCGGGAGGTGAACGAGCAGTACTTC.

V gene TRBV28 combines with J gene TRBJ1-5, with TRBD1 matching over 8 bases. The V segment lost 5 bases and the J segment 4 bases; nucleotides outside the gene matches: 10. CDR3 length: 16 amino acids. Germline V CDR1 and CDR2: MDHEN, SYDVKM. CDR3 amino acids: CASSLTGTGDNQPQHF. CDR3 coding DNA: TGTGCCAGCAGTCTAACCGGGACAGGAGATAATCAGCCCCAGCATTTT.

The table lists this clonotype with many counts. The V gene is TRBV20-1, the J gene TRBJ2-1, with 9 bases matching TRBD2. The ends lost 6 bases at V and 4 bases at J; junction bases unmatched: 13. The CDR3 runs 16 residues. Germline V CDR1 and CDR2: DFQATT, SNEGSKA (reference sequence). CDR3 region: CSASTLLAGMYNEQFF. Written as DNA, the CDR3 is TGCAGTGCCTCAACCCTCCTAGCGGGAATGTACAATGAGCAGTTCTTC.

The chain links TRBV4-1 to TRBJ2-1; 10 positions agree with TRBD2. Losses at the gene ends were 2 bases for V and 6 bases for J; bases not matched to a gene: 7. The germline V gene encodes CDR1 MGHRA and CDR2 YSYEKL. This CDR3 is 16 amino acids long. CDR3 sequence: CASSQPLAGEINEQFF. The DNA for the CDR3 is TGCGCCAGCAGCCAACCCCTAGCGGGGGAGATCAATGAGCAGTTCTTC.